One T cell receptor (beta chain) is described in this entry. Its cognate antigen has yet to be identified. This entry comes from a study of CXCR3-negative and CXCR3-positive naive CD8 T cells (dated by TCRdb to about 2019). For context, the study as a whole: In total, 110 million to 150 million TRB reads were obtained, corresponding to roughly 1.5 +/- 0.3 million reads per library. Diversity and physicochemical repertoire analyses covered some eleven donors pooled from two independent experiments. TRBV-TRBJ cluster analysis included naive subsets from several donors and memory cells from 3 donors. Beyond this particular receptor, the publication reports: Because surface CD5, which is linked to self-reactivity in mice, was comparable between the naive subsets, TCR interaction strength was also inferred from TRB CDR3 physicochemical properties. CXCR3 expression partially decreased after cryopreservation, so most assays used freshly isolated PBMCs. Both naive subsets had comparably high repertoire diversity, while memory CD8+ T cells had much lower repertoire diversity. Similar TRBV-TRBJ usage was shown by naive CXCR3-negative and CXCR3-positive cells from the same donor, whereas distinct patterns were shown by memory cells. TRB CDR3s from CXCR3-positive naive cells showed higher hydrophobicity (lower Kidera factor 4), lower energy, and higher strength and volume indices than CXCR3-negative naive cells.

Each CD8+ T cell subset was flow-sorted in triplicate, with roughly 300,000 cells per subset placed directly into RLT lysis buffer. Naive CD8+ T cells were defined stringently as CD45RO-CCR7+CD27+CD95- to exclude memory contaminants. Peripheral blood mononuclear cells were isolated from buffy coats using standard density gradient centrifugation. Naive CXCR3-negative and CXCR3-positive CD8+ T cells were flow-sorted on a FACSAria III. An RNeasy Mini Kit was used to extract total RNA from the sorted cells. Sequencing was carried out with a NextSeq 550. The Human TCR Profiling Kit (MiLaboratory) was used to prepare UMI-labeled 5' RACE TRB cDNA libraries. cDNA synthesis used the entire amount of extracted RNA, and PCR amplification then used the entire amount of cDNA produced. Libraries were prepared in parallel with an identical number of PCR cycles. In the original analysis: About 50,000 +/- 10,000 unique UMI-labeled TRB cDNA molecules per library were extracted with MIGEC and MiXCR, with at least two reads per UMI required. On average, about 40,000 +/- 10,000 functional in-frame TRB CDR3 nucleotide clonotypes lacking stop codons were found per library. Diversity metrics, including normalized Shannon-Wiener and Chao1, were computed in VDJtools after downsampling to 5000 UMI-labeled TRB molecules per sample. For the central five CDR3 residues, VDJtools calculated physicochemical properties weighted by clonotype size, namely interaction energy, strength, volume and Kidera factor 4. Reprocessed by TCRdb, the reads give a single entry per CDR3 protein sequence, without DNA. The V and J calls, along with clone size, are taken from TCRdb and not from the paper's own processing. This sample's listing comprises roughly 24,000 distinct CDR3 sequences. Around 2.8% of the sample belongs to the ten largest clones.

Sequenced sample: naive CXCR3- CD8+ T cells from blood. The cell subset or site label on this specimen signifies: CD45RO-CCR7+CD27+CD95- naive CD8+ T cells lacking CXCR3 (TNR3-). The origin of this receptor is a human donor in good health. Some clones in this sample may be carry-over from other donors' samples.

This receptor carries the CDR3 CSVERADSSYEQYF. This chain joins TRBV29-1 to TRBJ2-7; TCRdb calls TRBD2, which cannot be checked without DNA. The CDR3 contains 14 residues, cysteine and phenylalanine counted. The record lacks a DNA sequence. The germline V gene specifies SQVTM as CDR1 and ANQGSEA as CDR2.